Listed here are 3 T cell receptor beta chains from one sample, sequenced in a study of CD8+ T cells in alopecia areata (dated by TCRdb to 2016 to 2019). Taken with the paper, the label for time point translates to: baseline before oral tofacitinib. The method was the immunoSEQ multiplex PCR assay. RNA was extracted from all samples and reverse transcribed into cDNA as template for TCR sequencing. TCRdb provides this immuneACCESS table in a form limited to in-frame rearrangements. Some clones are lacking; in checked studies, under half of them reflect an unresolved V gene, and why the rest are absent is not known. This sample holds hundreds of thousands of clones; roughly two thirds were observed only once. The ten largest clones represent approximately 1.2% of the sample. Source: CD4+ T cells sorted from blood, taken at week 0. These TCRs come from a human donor with alopecia areata.

This chain uses TRBV30 with TRBJ1-2; 7 nucleotides agree with TRBD1. V shed 2 bases and J 2 bases; nucleotides not matched to a gene: 5. CDR1 is GTSNPN and CDR2 is SVGIG in the germline V gene (reference sequence). This CDR3 has 14 residues. The CDR3 here is CAWSSDRLNYGYTF. The CDR3 DNA reads as TGTGCCTGGAGTTCGGACAGGCTGAACTATGGCTACACCTTC.

The gene calls are TRBV6-5 and TRBJ1-5; D unresolved. Germline lookup yields CDR1 MNHEY and CDR2 SVGAGI. This CDR3 has 15 residues. Trimming stripped 0 bases from V and 5 bases from J, with 11 bases between. Written as DNA, the CDR3 is TGTGCCAGCAGTTACTCGGCGGAGCTTGATCAGCCCCAGCATTTT. Encoded protein: CASSYSAELDQPQHF.

V usage is TRBV29-1 and J usage is TRBJ2-5; 7 nucleotides line up with TRBD2. The germline V gene has CDR1 SQVTM and CDR2 ANQGSEA. The CDR3 covers 12 residues. Germline trimming cut 7 bases from V and 2 bases from J; bases unmatched to any gene: 4. CDR3 loop: CSAARGQETQYF. The CDR3, as DNA: TGCAGCGCCGCGCGGGGGCAAGAGACCCAGTACTTC.